The sequence of this TCR beta chain was determined in a study of blood T cell repertoires in COVID-19. Study at large: COVID-19 samples from acute and convalescent phases originated in the United States, Italy and Spain. Sources were T cells, B-cell-depleted T cells, or PBMCs; the material itself was cDNA or gDNA.

The repertoire was sequenced with immunoSEQ multiplex PCR; TCRdb's copy has only in-frame clones and lacks some. The sample carries approximately 85,000 clones, about nine tenths recorded once. The V segment lost 6 bases and the J segment 2 bases; nucleotides outside the gene matches: 18. The CDR3 contains 19 residues. From germline, CDR1 is SEHNR and CDR2 FQNEAQ (reference sequence). Material: peripheral blood. This rearrangement joins TRBV7-9 to TRBJ1-3, with 8 bases matching TRBD1. The clonotype originates from a woman in her 50s with active or convalescent COVID-19. The CDR3 spells CASSQGTGGARVAGNTIYF. The DNA of the CDR3 is TGTGCCAGCAGTCAAGGGACAGGCGGAGCACGCGTGGCTGGAAACACCATATATTTT.